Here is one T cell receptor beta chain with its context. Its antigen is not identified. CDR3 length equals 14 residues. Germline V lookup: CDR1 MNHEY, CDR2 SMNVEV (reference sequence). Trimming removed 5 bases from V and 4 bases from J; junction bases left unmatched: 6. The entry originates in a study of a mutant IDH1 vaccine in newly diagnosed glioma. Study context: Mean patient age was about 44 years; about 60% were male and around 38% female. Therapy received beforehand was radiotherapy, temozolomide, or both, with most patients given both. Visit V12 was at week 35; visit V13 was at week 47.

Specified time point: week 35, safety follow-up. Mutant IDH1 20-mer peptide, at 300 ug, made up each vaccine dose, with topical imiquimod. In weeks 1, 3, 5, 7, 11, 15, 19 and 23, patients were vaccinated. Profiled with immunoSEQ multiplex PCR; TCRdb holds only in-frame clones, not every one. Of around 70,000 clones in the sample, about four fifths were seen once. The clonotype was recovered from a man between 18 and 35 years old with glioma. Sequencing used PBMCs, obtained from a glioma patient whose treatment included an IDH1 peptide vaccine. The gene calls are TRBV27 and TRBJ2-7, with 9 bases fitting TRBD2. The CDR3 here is CASSGSGGWYEQYF. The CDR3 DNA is TGTGCCAGCAGTGGTAGCGGGGGTTGGTACGAGCAGTACTTC.